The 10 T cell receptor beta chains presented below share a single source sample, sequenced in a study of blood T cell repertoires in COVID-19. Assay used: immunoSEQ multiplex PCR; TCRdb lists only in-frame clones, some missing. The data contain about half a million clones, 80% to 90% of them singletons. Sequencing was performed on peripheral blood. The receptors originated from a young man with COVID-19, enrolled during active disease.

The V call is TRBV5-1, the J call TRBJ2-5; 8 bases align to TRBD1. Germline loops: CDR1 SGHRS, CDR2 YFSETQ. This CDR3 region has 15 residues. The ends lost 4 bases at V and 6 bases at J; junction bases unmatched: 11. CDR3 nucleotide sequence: TGCGCCAGCAGCATAACCGGGACAGGTGGTCAGACCCAGTACTTC. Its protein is CASSITGTGGQTQYF.

For the CDR3, the DNA is TGTGCCAGCAGCCTAGCGGGAGCCGATGAGCAGTTCTTC. Protein sequence: CASSLAGADEQFF. The chain combines TRBV12-3 or TRBV12-4 with TRBJ2-1, with 10 bases matching TRBD2. The CDR3 covers 13 residues. The V segment lost 6 bases and the J segment 8 bases; nucleotides outside the gene matches: 4.

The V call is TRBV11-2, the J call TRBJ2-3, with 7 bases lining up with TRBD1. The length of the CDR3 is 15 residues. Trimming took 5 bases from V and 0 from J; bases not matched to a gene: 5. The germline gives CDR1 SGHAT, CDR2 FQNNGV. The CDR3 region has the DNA TGTGCCAGCAGCGTGGGACAGCCTAGCACAGATACGCAGTATTTT. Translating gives CASSVGQPSTDTQYF.

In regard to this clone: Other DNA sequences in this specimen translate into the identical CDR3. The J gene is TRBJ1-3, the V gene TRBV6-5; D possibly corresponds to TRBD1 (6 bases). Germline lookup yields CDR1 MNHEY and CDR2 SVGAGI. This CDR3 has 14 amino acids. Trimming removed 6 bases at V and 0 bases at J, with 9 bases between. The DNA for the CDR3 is TGTGCCAGCAGGGAGACAGGCTCTGGAAACACCATATATTTT. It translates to CASRETGSGNTIYF.

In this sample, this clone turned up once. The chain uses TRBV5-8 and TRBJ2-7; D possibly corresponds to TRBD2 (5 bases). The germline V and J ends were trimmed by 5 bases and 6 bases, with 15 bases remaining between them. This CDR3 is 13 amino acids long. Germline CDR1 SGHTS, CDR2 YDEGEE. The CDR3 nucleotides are TGTGCCAGCAGGACGGGATTCCCGGGCGAGCAGTACTTC. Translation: CASRTGFPGEQYF.

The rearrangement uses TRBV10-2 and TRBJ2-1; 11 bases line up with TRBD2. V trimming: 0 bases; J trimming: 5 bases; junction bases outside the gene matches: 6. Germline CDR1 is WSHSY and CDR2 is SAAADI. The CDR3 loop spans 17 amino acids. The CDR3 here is CASSESTLAGGDNEQFF. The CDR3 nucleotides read TGCGCCAGCAGTGAGTCGACCCTAGCGGGGGGTGACAATGAGCAGTTCTTC.

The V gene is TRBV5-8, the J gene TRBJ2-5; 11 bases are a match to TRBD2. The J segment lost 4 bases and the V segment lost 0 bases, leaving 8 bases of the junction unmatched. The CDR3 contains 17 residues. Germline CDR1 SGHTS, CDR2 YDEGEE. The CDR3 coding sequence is TGTGCCAGCAGCTTGGCCCGTAGCGGGGGGGCCGGAGAGACCCAGTACTTC. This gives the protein CASSLARSGGAGETQYF. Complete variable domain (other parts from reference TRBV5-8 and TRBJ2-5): EAGVTQSPTHLIKTRGQQATLRCSPISGHTSVYWYQQALGLGLQFLLWYDEGEERNRGNFPPRFSGRQFPNYSSELNVNALELEDSALYLCASSLARSGGAGETQYFGPGTRLLVL.

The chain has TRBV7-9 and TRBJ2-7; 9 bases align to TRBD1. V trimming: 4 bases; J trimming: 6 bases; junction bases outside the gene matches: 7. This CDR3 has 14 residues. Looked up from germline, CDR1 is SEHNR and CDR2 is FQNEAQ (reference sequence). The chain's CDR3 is CASSSSQGAGEQYF. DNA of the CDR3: TGTGCCAGCAGCTCTTCACAGGGGGCGGGCGAGCAGTACTTC.

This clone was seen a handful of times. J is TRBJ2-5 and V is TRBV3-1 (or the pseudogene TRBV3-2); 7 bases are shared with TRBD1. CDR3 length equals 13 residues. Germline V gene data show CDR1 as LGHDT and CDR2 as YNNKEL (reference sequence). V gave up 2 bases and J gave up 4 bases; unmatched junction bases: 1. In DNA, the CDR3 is TGTGCCAGCAGCCAAACAGGGGCAGAGACCCAGTACTTC. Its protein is CASSQTGAETQYF.

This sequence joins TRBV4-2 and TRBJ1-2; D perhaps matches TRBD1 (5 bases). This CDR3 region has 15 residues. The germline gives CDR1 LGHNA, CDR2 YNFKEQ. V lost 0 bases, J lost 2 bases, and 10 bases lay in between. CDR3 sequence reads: CASSQERGPNYGYTF. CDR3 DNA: TGTGCCAGCAGCCAAGAAAGGGGCCCCAACTATGGCTACACCTTC.